This T cell receptor beta chain was retrieved from a study of OX40 agonist ivuxolimab in advanced cancers. The CDR3 has 14 residues. Looked up from germline, CDR1 is LGHNA and CDR2 is YSLEER. V was shortened by 1 base and J by 1 base, with 7 bases between the two germline ends. Assay: immunoSEQ multiplex PCR; the TCRdb copy retains only in-frame clones and omits some. Here the sample spans approximately 71,000 clones, around 94% being singletons. The J gene is TRBJ1-1, the V gene TRBV4-3; D remains ambiguous. The TCR comes from an adult with an advanced solid tumor such as melanoma, head and neck, liver or kidney cancer. The sample consisted of CD4+ or CD8+ T cells sorted from blood, taken in a trial of the OX40 agonist ivuxolimab. The CDR3 DNA reads as TGCGCCAGCAGCCAAGCGATCGCGAACACTGAAGCTTTCTTT. It encodes CASSQAIANTEAFF.